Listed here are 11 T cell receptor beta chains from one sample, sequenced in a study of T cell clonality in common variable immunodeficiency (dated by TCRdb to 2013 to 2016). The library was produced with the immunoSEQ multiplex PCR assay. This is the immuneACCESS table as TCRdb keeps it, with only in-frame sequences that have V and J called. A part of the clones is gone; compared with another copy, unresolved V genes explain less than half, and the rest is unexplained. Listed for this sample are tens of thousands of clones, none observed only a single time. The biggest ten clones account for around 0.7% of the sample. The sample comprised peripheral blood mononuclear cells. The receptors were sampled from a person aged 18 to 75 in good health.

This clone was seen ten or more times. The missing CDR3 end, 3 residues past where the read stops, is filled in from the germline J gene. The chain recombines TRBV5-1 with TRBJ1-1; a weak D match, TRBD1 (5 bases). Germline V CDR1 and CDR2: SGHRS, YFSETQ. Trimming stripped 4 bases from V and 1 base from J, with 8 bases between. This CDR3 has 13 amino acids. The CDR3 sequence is CASSDDRNTEAFF. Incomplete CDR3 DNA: TGCGCCAGCAGCGATGACAGGAACACTGAA.

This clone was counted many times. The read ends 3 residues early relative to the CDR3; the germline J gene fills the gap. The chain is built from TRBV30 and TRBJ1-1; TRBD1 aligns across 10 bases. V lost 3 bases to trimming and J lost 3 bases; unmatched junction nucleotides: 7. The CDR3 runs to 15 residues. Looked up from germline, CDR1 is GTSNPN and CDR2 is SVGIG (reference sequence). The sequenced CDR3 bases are TGTGCCTGGAGCCATGGGACAGGGGAATACACTGAA. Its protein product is CAWSHGTGEYTE. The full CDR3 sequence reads CAWSHGTGEYTEAFF.

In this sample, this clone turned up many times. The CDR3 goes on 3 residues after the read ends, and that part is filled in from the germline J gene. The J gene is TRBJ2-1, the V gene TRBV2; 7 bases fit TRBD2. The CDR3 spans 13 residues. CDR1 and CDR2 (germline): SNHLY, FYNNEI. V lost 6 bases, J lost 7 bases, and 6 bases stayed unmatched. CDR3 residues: CASRGGSGNEQFF. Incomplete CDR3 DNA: TGTGCCAGCAGGGGCGGGAGTGGTAATGAG.

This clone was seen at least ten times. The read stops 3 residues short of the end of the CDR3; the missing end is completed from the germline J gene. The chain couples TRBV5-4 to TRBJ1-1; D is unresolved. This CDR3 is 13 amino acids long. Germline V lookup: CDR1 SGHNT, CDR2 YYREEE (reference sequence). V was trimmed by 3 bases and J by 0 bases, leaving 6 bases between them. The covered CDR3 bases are TGTGCCAGCAGCTCGGGGTTGAACACTGAA. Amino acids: CASSSGLNTE. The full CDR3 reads CASSSGLNTEAFF.

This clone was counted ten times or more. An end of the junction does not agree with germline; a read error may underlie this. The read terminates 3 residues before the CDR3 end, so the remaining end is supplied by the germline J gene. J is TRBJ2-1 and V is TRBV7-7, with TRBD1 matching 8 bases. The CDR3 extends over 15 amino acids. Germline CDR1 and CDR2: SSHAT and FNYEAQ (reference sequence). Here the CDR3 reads CASSLAPKQGGEQFF. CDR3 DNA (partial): TGTGCTAGCAGCTTAGCTCCCAAACAGGGGGGTGAG.

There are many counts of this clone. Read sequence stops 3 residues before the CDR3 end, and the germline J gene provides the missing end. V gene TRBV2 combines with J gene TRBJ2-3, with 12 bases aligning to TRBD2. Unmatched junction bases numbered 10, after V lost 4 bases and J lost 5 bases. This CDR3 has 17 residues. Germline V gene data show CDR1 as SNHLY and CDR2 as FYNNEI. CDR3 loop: CASSVYATTSGGDTQYF. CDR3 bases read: TGTGCCAGCAGTGTTTATGCGACGACTAGCGGGGGAGATACG.

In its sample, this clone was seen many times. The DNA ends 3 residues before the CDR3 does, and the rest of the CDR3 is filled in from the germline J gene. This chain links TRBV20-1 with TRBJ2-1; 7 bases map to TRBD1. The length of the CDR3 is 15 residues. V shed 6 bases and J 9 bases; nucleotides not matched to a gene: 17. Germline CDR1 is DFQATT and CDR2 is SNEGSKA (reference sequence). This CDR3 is CSARTGTVRGGEQFF. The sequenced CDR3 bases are TGCAGTGCGCGGACCGGGACAGTACGAGGGGGTGAG.

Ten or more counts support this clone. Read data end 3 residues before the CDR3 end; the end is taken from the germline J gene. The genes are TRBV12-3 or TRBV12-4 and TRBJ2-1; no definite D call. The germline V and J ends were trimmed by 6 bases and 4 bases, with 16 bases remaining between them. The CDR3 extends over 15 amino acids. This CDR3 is CASSPRVSAYNEQFF. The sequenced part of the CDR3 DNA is TGTGCCAGCAGCCCAAGGGTGAGTGCATACAATGAG.

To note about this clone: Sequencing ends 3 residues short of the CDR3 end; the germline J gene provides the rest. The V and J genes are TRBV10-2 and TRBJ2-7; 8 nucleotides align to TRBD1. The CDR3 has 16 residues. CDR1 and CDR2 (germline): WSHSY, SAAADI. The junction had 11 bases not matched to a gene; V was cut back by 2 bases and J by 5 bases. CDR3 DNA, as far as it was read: TGCGCCAGCAGTGAGCTCCTGCAGGGGGCATCCCACGAG. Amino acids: CASSELLQGASHE. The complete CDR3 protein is CASSELLQGASHEQYF.

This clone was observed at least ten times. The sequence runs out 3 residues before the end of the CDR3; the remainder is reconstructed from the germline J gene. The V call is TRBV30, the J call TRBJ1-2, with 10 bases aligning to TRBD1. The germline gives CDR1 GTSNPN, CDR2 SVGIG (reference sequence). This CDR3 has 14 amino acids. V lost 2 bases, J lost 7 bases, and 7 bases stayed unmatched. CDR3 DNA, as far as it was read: TGTGCCTGGAGTCACCGGGACAGGGGATCTGGC. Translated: CAWSHRDRGSG. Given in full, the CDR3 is CAWSHRDRGSGYTF. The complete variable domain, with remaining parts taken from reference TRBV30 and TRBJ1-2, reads SQTIHQWPATLVQPVGSPLSLECTVEGTSNPNLYWYRQAAGRGLQLLFYSVGIGQISSEVPQNLSASRPQDRQFILSSKKLLLSDSGFYLCAWSHRDRGSGYTFGSGTRLTVV.

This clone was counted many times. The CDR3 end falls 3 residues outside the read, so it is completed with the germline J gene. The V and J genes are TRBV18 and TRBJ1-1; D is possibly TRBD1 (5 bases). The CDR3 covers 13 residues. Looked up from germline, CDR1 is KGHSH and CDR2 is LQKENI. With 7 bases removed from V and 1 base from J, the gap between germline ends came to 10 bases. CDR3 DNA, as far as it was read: TGTGCCAGCTATTCAGGGAGGAACACTGAA. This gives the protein CASYSGRNTE. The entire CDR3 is CASYSGRNTEAFF.